The rows below give T cell receptor beta chains drawn from one sample of a study of T cell responses to AZD1222 COVID-19 vaccine. Sequenced by immunoSEQ multiplex PCR; TCRdb stores in-frame clones only, minus some. Here the sample spans some 110,000 clones, 85% to 90% being singletons. Sequenced here: peripheral blood, sampled on day 0 of AZD1222 vaccination. These receptors were obtained from an adult in good health. Both conserved end residues are part of each CDR3. The order of the fields is V gene, J gene, CDR3 protein.

v_call: TRBV19
j_call: TRBJ1-5
cdr3_aa: CASSISRGSWPQHF

v_call: TRBV19
j_call: TRBJ1-1
cdr3_aa: CASGDRGMNTEAFF

v_call: TRBV14
j_call: TRBJ1-2
cdr3_aa: CASSQESRGDIYGYTF

v_call: TRBV18
j_call: TRBJ1-4
cdr3_aa: CASSPSEKLFF

v_call: TRBV7-6
j_call: TRBJ2-2
cdr3_aa: CASSRPAGVPGELFF

v_call: TRBV4-1
j_call: TRBJ2-3
cdr3_aa: CASSPIGTGPSDTQYF

v_call: TRBV28
j_call: TRBJ1-5
cdr3_aa: CASTPGPWSGNQPQHF

v_call: TRBV4-1
j_call: TRBJ2-7
cdr3_aa: CASSQVGSYEQYF

v_call: TRBV5-1
j_call: TRBJ1-1
cdr3_aa: CASSLAGQPEAFF

v_call: TRBV19
j_call: TRBJ1-2
cdr3_aa: CASSLQSMNYGYTF

v_call: TRBV27
j_call: TRBJ1-1
cdr3_aa: CASSLALRNTEAFF

v_call: TRBV7-3
j_call: TRBJ2-2
cdr3_aa: CASSPAGTVWGGELFF

v_call: TRBV19
j_call: TRBJ1-2
cdr3_aa: CASSIALPRGHGYTF

v_call: TRBV4-3
j_call: TRBJ1-2
cdr3_aa: CASSQGSGNTRGRGGYTF

v_call: TRBV19
j_call: TRBJ1-2
cdr3_aa: CASTESNYGYTF

v_call: TRBV19
j_call: TRBJ2-7
cdr3_aa: CASSDAGTPNYEQYF

v_call: TRBV11-3
j_call: TRBJ1-1
cdr3_aa: CASSSGQGVAEAFF

v_call: TRBV10-3
j_call: TRBJ1-6
cdr3_aa: CAISESLGPGNNSPLHF

v_call: TRBV7-2
j_call: TRBJ2-1
cdr3_aa: CASSRSPYNEQFF

v_call: TRBV5-6
j_call: TRBJ1-2
cdr3_aa: CASRSSWSNYGYTF

v_call: TRBV3-1/TRBV3-2
j_call: TRBJ2-1
cdr3_aa: CASSPTGGGYNEQFF

v_call: TRBV7-6
j_call: TRBJ2-5
cdr3_aa: CASSLVSGLGQETQYF

v_call: TRBV5-4
j_call: TRBJ1-4
cdr3_aa: CASSLVGRGGEKLFF

v_call: TRBV6-4
j_call: TRBJ1-1
cdr3_aa: CASSARGEATEAFF

v_call: TRBV10-3
j_call: TRBJ2-1
cdr3_aa: CAIRDLAGEAYNEQFF

v_call: TRBV30
j_call: TRBJ2-1
cdr3_aa: CAWSVHSYNEQFF

v_call: TRBV5-1
j_call: TRBJ2-3
cdr3_aa: CASSLNPNTDTQYF

v_call: TRBV29-1
j_call: TRBJ2-7
cdr3_aa: CSVEWIRGDEQYF

v_call: TRBV4-3
j_call: TRBJ1-1
cdr3_aa: CASSQPGDTEAFF

v_call: TRBV27
j_call: TRBJ2-2
cdr3_aa: CASSLTRTGELFF

v_call: TRBV7-2
j_call: TRBJ1-6
cdr3_aa: CASSPTGPVSPLHF

v_call: TRBV30
j_call: TRBJ1-4
cdr3_aa: CAWGDRANEKLFF

v_call: TRBV3-1/TRBV3-2
j_call: TRBJ1-1
cdr3_aa: CASSQDIGNTEAFF

v_call: TRBV5-1
j_call: TRBJ2-7
cdr3_aa: CASSVSTGAGFSYEQYF

v_call: TRBV7-9
j_call: TRBJ2-5
cdr3_aa: CASSTGTSGRETQYF

v_call: TRBV5-5
j_call: TRBJ1-4
cdr3_aa: CASSLDDTGFTNEKLFF

v_call: TRBV12-3/TRBV12-4
j_call: TRBJ1-1
cdr3_aa: CASSLGTPPEAFF

v_call: TRBV13
j_call: TRBJ1-2
cdr3_aa: CASSLGRTEHGYTF

v_call: TRBV5-1
j_call: TRBJ2-1
cdr3_aa: CASSDLRKSEQFF

v_call: TRBV30
j_call: TRBJ1-1
cdr3_aa: CAWSLQGGTEAFF

v_call: TRBV27
j_call: TRBJ1-1
cdr3_aa: CASSPTGGWTEAFF

v_call: TRBV29-1
j_call: TRBJ2-1
cdr3_aa: CSVEIGRVSSYNEQFF

v_call: TRBV10-3
j_call: TRBJ2-3
cdr3_aa: CAISGGSGRRADTQYF

v_call: TRBV2
j_call: TRBJ2-7
cdr3_aa: CASSQGGQGYEQYF

v_call: TRBV6-2/TRBV6-3
j_call: TRBJ1-5
cdr3_aa: CASSLDSQPINQPQHF

v_call: TRBV4-2
j_call: TRBJ1-1
cdr3_aa: CASSQRIFEEAFF

v_call: TRBV6-4
j_call: TRBJ1-6
cdr3_aa: CASSDLALGVQERSPLHF

v_call: TRBV30
j_call: TRBJ1-2
cdr3_aa: CAWTPGTGFLNYGYTF

v_call: TRBV11-2
j_call: TRBJ1-2
cdr3_aa: CASSLGRSYDYGYTF

v_call: TRBV5-6
j_call: TRBJ2-6
cdr3_aa: CASSQRGSGANVLTF

v_call: TRBV28
j_call: TRBJ2-2
cdr3_aa: CASSWVAEGGELFF

v_call: TRBV18
j_call: TRBJ2-5
cdr3_aa: CASSPTLEQLQLQADVQETQYF

v_call: TRBV5-6
j_call: TRBJ1-2
cdr3_aa: CASRAGAGGYTF